One and the same sample provided the 17 T cell receptor beta chains below, sequenced in a study of T-cell memory formation after mild COVID-19. TCRdb itself ran the 5' RACE reads through MiXCR, one entry per CDR3 protein. The sample has 55,000 to 80,000 distinct CDR3 sequences, roughly 9.9% seen once; the top ten hold around 1.1%. Sequenced sample: PBMCs or a T cell subset sorted from them (not recorded which). These receptors were taken from a man between 18 and 35 years old who had mild COVID-19 (a few samples of this study predate the infection). Cell type and time point are not known.

This clonotype was seen many times. The CDR3 sequence is CASRETQYF. CDR3 DNA sequence: TGTGCCAGCAGGGAGACCCAGTACTTC. V and J are TRBV21-1 and TRBJ2-5. TRBV21-1 is a recognized pseudogene. The CDR3 length is 9 residues.

This clonotype has more than one count but fewer than ten. The CDR3 loop reads CASSLRVISTDTQYF. The CDR3 DNA reads as TGTGCCAGCAGCTTGAGGGTGATTAGCACAGATACGCAGTATTTT. This chain connects TRBV5-6 to TRBJ2-3; no firm D call. Germline loops: CDR1 SGHDT, CDR2 YYEEEE. Trimming took off 1 base at V and 0 bases at J, with 9 bases between the two ends. This CDR3 is 15 amino acids long.

In this sample, this clonotype turned up many times. The chain uses TRBV7-8 and TRBJ2-5; D remains ambiguous. The V end was cut by 2 bases, the J end by 5 bases, with 9 bases between. The germline gives CDR1 SGHVS, CDR2 FQNEAQ. This CDR3 comprises 13 residues. CDR3 amino acids: CASSLRVGETQYF. DNA of the CDR3: TGTGCCAGCAGCTTAAGGGTAGGGGAGACCCAGTACTTC.

V usage is TRBV5-6 and J usage is TRBJ2-7, with 7 bases identical to TRBD1. The CDR3 has 13 amino acids. Germline V CDR1 and CDR2: SGHDT, YYEEEE. The ends lost 8 bases at V and 7 bases at J; junction bases unmatched: 12. CDR3: CASPGQASGEQYV. CDR3 bases: TGTGCCAGTCCCGGACAGGCCTCCGGGGAGCAGTACGTC.

This clonotype turned up a few times. The chain is built from TRBV28 and TRBJ2-3; TRBD2 agrees at 7 bases. Losses at the gene ends were 4 bases for V and 3 bases for J; bases not matched to a gene: 4. The CDR3 totals 14 residues. Germline lookup yields CDR1 MDHEN and CDR2 SYDVKM. This chain's CDR3 is CASSSGGRTDTQYF. For the CDR3, the DNA is TGTGCCAGCAGTTCGGGAGGACGAACAGATACGCAGTATTTT.

The V gene is TRBV5-4, the J gene TRBJ1-2; D ambiguous. This CDR3 has 13 residues. Trimming left V 4 bases short and J 5 bases short, with 12 bases between. From germline, CDR1 is SGHNT and CDR2 YYREEE (reference sequence). The CDR3 DNA is TGTGCCAGCAGCCCCCCGGGAGGATATGGCTACACCTTC. Translated: CASSPPGGYGYTF.

This clonotype was recorded at least ten times. This chain uses TRBV6-5 with TRBJ2-3, with D perhaps matching TRBD1 (5 bases). The CDR3 loop spans 15 amino acids. Germline V CDR1 and CDR2: MNHEY, SVGAGI. With 2 bases removed from V and 2 bases from J, the gap between germline ends came to 11 bases. CDR3 DNA sequence: TGTGCCAGCAGTTACAGACAGCCAGACACAGATACGCAGTATTTT. It encodes CASSYRQPDTDTQYF.

The CDR3 nucleotides read TGTGCCAGCTCACCATTGGGGGGGGGCCAGGTTGAGCAGTTCTTC. Protein sequence: CASSPLGGGQVEQFF. The V and J genes are TRBV18 and TRBJ2-1; tentative D call: TRBD2 (7 bases). Germline V lookup: CDR1 KGHSH, CDR2 LQKENI. Trimming left V 2 bases short and J 9 bases short, with 17 bases between. This CDR3 has 15 amino acids.

This clonotype was seen only a few times. The chain joins TRBV2 to TRBJ1-2; no clear D gene. Germline loops: CDR1 SNHLY, CDR2 FYNNEI. This CDR3 is 13 amino acids long. The V end was cut by 3 bases, the J end by 3 bases, with 8 bases between. The CDR3 reads CASSDSAYYGYTF. CDR3 bases: TGTGCCAGCAGTGATTCGGCTTACTATGGCTACACCTTC.

The chain couples TRBV7-2 to TRBJ1-2, with 7 nucleotides matching TRBD1. The CDR3 sequence is 14 residues long. Looked up from germline, CDR1 is SGHTA and CDR2 is FQGNSA. The V segment lost 3 bases and the J segment 4 bases; nucleotides outside the gene matches: 5. CDR3 loop: CASSFFAGGYGYTF. The CDR3 coding sequence is TGTGCCAGCAGCTTTTTCGCAGGGGGCTATGGCTACACCTTC.

This clonotype was counted only a few times. V usage is TRBV12-3 or TRBV12-4 and J usage is TRBJ1-2; no definite D call. The CDR3 covers 16 residues. V gave up 5 bases and J gave up 5 bases, with 21 bases separating them. This CDR3 is CASSPDLGRRSYGYTF. For the CDR3, the DNA is TGTGCCAGCAGTCCCGATCTCGGCAGGAGATCTTATGGCTACACCTTC.

This clonotype was detected many times. This rearrangement joins TRBV7-2 to TRBJ2-7; D gene uncertain. In germline, CDR1 is SGHTA, CDR2 FQGNSA. Trimming stripped 1 base from V and 1 base from J, with 8 bases between. The CDR3 consists of 14 residues. The DNA of the CDR3 is TGTGCCAGCAGCTTAGTCCCTGAATCCTACGAGCAGTACTTC. This codes for CASSLVPESYEQYF. The entire variable domain, with the rest obtained from reference TRBV7-2 and TRBJ2-7, is as follows: GAGVSQSPSNKVTEKGKDVELRCDPISGHTALYWYRQSLGQGLEFLIYFQGNSAPDKSGLPSDRFSAERTGGSVSTLTIQRTQQEDSAVYLCASSLVPESYEQYFGPGTRLTVT.

The V call is TRBV20-1, the J call TRBJ1-5; D call uncertain. Germline CDR1 DFQATT, CDR2 SNEGSKA (reference sequence). Trimming cost V 4 bases and J 4 bases, with 14 bases left between them. The CDR3 spans 14 residues. CDR3 protein: CSAILIGRNQPQHF. Written as DNA, the CDR3 is TGCAGTGCTATCCTCATCGGGAGGAATCAGCCCCAGCATTTT.

CDR3 region: CASSLGGASGNTIYF. In nucleotides, the CDR3 is TGTGCCAGCAGTTTAGGGGGCGCCTCGGGAAACACCATATATTTT. The chain carries TRBV28 and TRBJ1-3, with a weak D call TRBD1 (6 bases). Germline V CDR1 and CDR2: MDHEN, SYDVKM. With 2 bases removed from V and 4 bases from J, the gap between germline ends came to 12 bases. This CDR3 has 15 amino acids.

This clonotype appeared a few times. This chain connects TRBV7-2 to TRBJ2-7; possibly TRBD2 for D (5 bases). Germline assignment: CDR1 SGHTA and CDR2 FQGNSA. The CDR3 extends over 13 amino acids. The germline V and J ends were trimmed by 0 bases and 7 bases, with 10 bases remaining between them. The CDR3 is CASSLARASEQYV. For the CDR3, the DNA is TGTGCCAGCAGCTTAGCGCGGGCGAGTGAGCAGTACGTC.

This clonotype occurred a few times. The chain joins TRBV11-2 to TRBJ1-1; D gene unclear. CDR3 length: 14 amino acids. Germline V gene lookup returns CDR1 SGHAT and CDR2 FQNNGV. Trimming cost V 8 bases and J 2 bases, with 15 bases left between them. The CDR3 spells CASGPTTGNTEAFF. Written as DNA, the CDR3 is TGTGCCAGCGGGCCTACGACTGGAAACACTGAAGCTTTCTTT.

This clonotype was counted a few times. CDR3 DNA sequence: TGCGCCAGCAGCTTGGCTAGCGGGGCCTCAGATACGCAGTATTTT. It is translated as CASSLASGASDTQYF. The V gene is TRBV5-1, the J gene TRBJ2-3, with TRBD2 identical over 9 bases. This CDR3 region has 15 residues. Germline values: CDR1 SGHRS, CDR2 YFSETQ. The ends lost 0 bases at V and 4 bases at J; junction bases unmatched: 3.